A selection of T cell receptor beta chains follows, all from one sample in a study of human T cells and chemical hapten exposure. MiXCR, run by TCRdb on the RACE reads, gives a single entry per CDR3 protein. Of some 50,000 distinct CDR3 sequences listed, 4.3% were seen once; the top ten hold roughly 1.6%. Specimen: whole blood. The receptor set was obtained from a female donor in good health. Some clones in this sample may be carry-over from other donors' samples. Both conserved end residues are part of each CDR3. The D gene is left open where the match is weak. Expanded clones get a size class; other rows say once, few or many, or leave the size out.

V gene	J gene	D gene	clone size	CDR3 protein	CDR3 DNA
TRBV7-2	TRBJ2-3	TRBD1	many	CASSLVTGRTDTQYF	TGTGCCAGCAGCTTAGTGACAGGGCGCACAGATACGCAGTATTTT
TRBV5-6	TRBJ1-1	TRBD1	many	CASSLARGIGTEAFF	TGTGCCAGCAGCTTGGCCAGGGGGATCGGGACTGAAGCTTTCTTT
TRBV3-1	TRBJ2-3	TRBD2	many	CASSQDISGGTDTQYF	TGTGCCAGCAGCCAAGATATTAGCGGGGGAACAGATACGCAGTATTTT
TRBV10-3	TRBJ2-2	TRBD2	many	CAIRSGTSGGNTGELFF	TGTGCCATCAGGAGCGGGACTAGCGGGGGGAACACCGGGGAGCTGTTTTTT
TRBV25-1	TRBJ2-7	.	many	CASSGHEQYF	TGTGCCAGCAGTGGCCACGAGCAGTACTTC
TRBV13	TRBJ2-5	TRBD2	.	CASSAQTSGGKRDQETQYF	TGTGCCAGCAGCGCCCAAACTAGCGGGGGAAAGAGAGATCAAGAGACCCAGTACTTC
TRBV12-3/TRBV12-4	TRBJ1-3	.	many	CASSQDEGGNTIYF	TGTGCCAGCAGCCAAGACGAGGGTGGAAACACCATATATTTT
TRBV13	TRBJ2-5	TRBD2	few	CASSSDSGGETQYF	TGTGCCAGCAGCTCCGACAGCGGGGGAGAGACCCAGTACTTC
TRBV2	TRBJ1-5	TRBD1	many	CASSEQGQGGQPQHF	TGTGCCAGCAGTGAACAGGGACAGGGAGGTCAGCCCCAGCATTTT
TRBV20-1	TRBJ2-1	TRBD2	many	CSASGGLAGGDEQFF	TGCAGTGCTAGTGGAGGACTAGCGGGGGGAGATGAGCAGTTCTTC
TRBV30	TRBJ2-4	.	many	CACSEGSAKNIQYF	TGTGCCTGTTCTGAGGGTTCAGCCAAAAACATTCAGTACTTC
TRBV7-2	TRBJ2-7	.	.	CASSFPGRYYEQYF	TGTGCCAGCAGCTTCCCGGGACGGTACTACGAGCAGTACTTC
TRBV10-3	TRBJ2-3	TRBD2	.	CAISRGVTSGGASTDTQYF	TGTGCCATCAGCCGGGGGGTTACTAGCGGGGGGGCCTCGACAGATACGCAGTATTTT
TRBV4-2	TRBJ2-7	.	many	CASSQPGTPYEQYF	TGTGCCAGCAGCCAACCCGGGACACCCTACGAGCAGTACTTC
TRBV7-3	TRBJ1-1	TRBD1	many	CASRSTGAEAFF	TGTGCCAGCAGGTCAACAGGGGCTGAAGCTTTCTTT
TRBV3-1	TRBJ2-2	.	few	CASSWGVGEGELFF	TGTGCCAGCAGCTGGGGCGTTGGAGAGGGGGAGCTGTTTTTT
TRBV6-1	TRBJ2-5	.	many	CASSALEIQETQYF	TGTGCCAGCAGTGCCCTCGAAATCCAAGAGACCCAGTACTTC
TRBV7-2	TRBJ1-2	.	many	CASSVAYGYTF	TGTGCCAGCAGCGTTGCCTATGGCTACACCTTC
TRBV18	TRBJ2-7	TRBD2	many	CASSPTSGGIEQYF	TGTGCCAGCTCCCCCACTAGCGGGGGTATCGAGCAGTACTTC
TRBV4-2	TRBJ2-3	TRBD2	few	CASSQENERGLGQYF	TGTGCCAGCAGCCAAGAAAACGAGCGGGGTCTGGGGCAGTATTTT
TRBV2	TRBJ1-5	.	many	CASRGQSHQPQHF	TGTGCCAGCAGAGGACAGTCTCATCAGCCCCAGCATTTT
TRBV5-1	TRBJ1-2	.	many	CASSLVYRETKNYTF	TGCGCCAGCAGCTTGGTGTACAGAGAAACAAAAAACTACACCTTC
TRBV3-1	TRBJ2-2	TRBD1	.	CAALGQPTGELFF	TGTGCCGCCCTGGGACAGCCCACCGGGGAGCTGTTTTTT
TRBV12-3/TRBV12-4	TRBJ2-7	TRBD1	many	CASKSGQGIYEQYF	TGTGCCAGCAAATCGGGACAGGGAATCTACGAGCAGTACTTC
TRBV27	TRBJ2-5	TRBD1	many	CASSLNRGQETQYF	TGTGCCAGCAGTTTAAACAGGGGCCAAGAGACCCAGTACTTC
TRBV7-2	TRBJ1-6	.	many	CASSLRQRQSSYNSPLHF	TGTGCCAGCAGCTTGAGACAGAGACAGAGCTCCTATAATTCACCCCTCCACTTT
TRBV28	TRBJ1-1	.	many	CASCSSREAFF	TGTGCCAGCTGTTCGAGTAGAGAAGCTTTCTTT
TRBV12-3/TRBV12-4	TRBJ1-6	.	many	CASRADKRSSPLHF	TGTGCCAGCAGAGCGGACAAGCGGAGTTCACCCCTCCACTTT
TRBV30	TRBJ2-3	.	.	CAWTTRDTQYF	TGTGCCTGGACTACTAGGGATACGCAGTATTTT
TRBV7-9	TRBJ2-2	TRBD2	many	CASPSGGANTGELFF	TGTGCCAGCCCCAGCGGGGGGGCGAACACCGGGGAGCTGTTTTTT
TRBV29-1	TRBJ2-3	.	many	CSVEDMVGGWVF	TGCAGCGTTGAAGATATGGTAGGGGGTTGGGTATTT
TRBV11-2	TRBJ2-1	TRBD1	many	CASSLRRTGALWYEQFF	TGTGCCAGCAGCTTAAGGAGGACAGGGGCCCTATGGTATGAGCAGTTCTTC
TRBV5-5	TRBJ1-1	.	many	CASSLSSGANREGKAFF	TGTGCCAGCAGCTTGTCGTCCGGTGCTAACAGGGAAGGCAAAGCTTTCTTT
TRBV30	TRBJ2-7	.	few	CAWSGGWRSYEQYF	TGTGCCTGGAGCGGGGGATGGCGCTCCTACGAGCAGTACTTC
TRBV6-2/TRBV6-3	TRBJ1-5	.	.	CASSSRRRTDSNQPQHF	TGTGCCAGCAGTTCCCGTAGGAGGACGGATAGCAATCAGCCCCAGCATTTT
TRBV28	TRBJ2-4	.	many	CASSLDRRDIQYF	TGTGCCAGCAGTTTGGATCGGAGGGACATTCAGTACTTC
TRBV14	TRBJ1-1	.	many	CASSLQDRPGAFF	TGTGCCAGCAGCCTCCAGGACAGACCTGGCGCTTTCTTT
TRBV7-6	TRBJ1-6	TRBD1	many	CASSPLRGRGLSYNSPLHF	TGTGCCAGCAGCCCCCTAAGGGGGCGCGGCCTCTCCTATAATTCACCCCTCCACTTT
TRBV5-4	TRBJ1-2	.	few	CASSLQNYGYTF	TGTGCCAGCAGCTTACAGAACTATGGCTACACCTTC
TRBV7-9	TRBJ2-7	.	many	CASSNYYEQYF	TGTGCCAGCAGCAACTACTACGAGCAGTACTTC
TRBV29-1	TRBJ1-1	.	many	CSVVPVGTEAFF	TGCAGCGTTGTGCCTGTGGGGACTGAAGCTTTCTTT
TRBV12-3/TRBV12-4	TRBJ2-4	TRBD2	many	CASSPPGLAVRKIQYF	TGTGCCAGCAGTCCGCCGGGACTAGCGGTGCGGAAGATTCAGTACTTC
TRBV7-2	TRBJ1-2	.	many	CASSSQGYGYTF	TGTGCCAGCAGTTCCCAGGGCTATGGCTACACCTTC
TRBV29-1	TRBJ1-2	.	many	CSVWSGSGYTF	TGCAGCGTGTGGAGCGGCTCTGGCTACACCTTC
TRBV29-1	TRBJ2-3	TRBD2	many	CSGDYGGTDTQYF	TGCAGCGGGGACTACGGAGGCACAGATACGCAGTATTTT
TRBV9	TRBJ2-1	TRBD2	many	CASSVEGLAGGRGQFF	TGTGCCAGCAGCGTAGAGGGACTAGCGGGGGGGCGCGGGCAGTTCTTC
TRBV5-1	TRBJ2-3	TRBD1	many	CASSWILDRATDTQYF	TGCGCCAGCAGTTGGATACTTGACAGGGCGACAGATACGCAGTATTTT
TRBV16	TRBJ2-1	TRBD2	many	CASSQWGTSSKYSPNNEQFF	TGTGCCAGCAGCCAATGGGGGACTAGCTCAAAGTACTCCCCTAACAATGAGCAGTTCTTC